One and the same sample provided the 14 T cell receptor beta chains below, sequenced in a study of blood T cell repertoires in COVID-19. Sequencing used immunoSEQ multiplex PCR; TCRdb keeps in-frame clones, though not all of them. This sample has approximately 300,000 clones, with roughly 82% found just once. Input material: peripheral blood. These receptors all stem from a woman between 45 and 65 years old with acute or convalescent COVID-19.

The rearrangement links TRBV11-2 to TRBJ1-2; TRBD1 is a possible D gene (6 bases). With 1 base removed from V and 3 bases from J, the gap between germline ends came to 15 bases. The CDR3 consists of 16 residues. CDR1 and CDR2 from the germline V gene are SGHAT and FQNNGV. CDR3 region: CASSLGLGASHYGYTF. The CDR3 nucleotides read TGTGCCAGCAGCTTAGGCCTGGGGGCGAGTCACTATGGCTACACCTTC.

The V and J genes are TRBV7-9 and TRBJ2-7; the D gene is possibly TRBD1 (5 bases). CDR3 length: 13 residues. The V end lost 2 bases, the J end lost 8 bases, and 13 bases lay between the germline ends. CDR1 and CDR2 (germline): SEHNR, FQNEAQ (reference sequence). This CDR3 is CASSLYQGEKQYF. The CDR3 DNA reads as TGTGCCAGCAGCTTATATCAGGGTGAAAAGCAGTACTTC.

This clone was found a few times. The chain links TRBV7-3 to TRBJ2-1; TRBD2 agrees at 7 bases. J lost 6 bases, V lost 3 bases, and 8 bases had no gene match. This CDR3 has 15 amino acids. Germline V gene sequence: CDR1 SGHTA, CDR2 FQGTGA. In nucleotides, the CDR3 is TGTGCCAGCAGCTTCGCCGGGACTATAAGCAATGAGCAGTTCTTC. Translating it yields CASSFAGTISNEQFF.

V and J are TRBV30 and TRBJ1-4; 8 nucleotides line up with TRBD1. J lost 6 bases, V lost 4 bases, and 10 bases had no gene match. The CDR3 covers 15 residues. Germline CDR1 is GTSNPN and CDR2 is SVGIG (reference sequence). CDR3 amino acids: CAWNRPGTGYEKLFF. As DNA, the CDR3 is TGTGCCTGGAATCGACCCGGGACAGGTTATGAAAAACTGTTTTTT.

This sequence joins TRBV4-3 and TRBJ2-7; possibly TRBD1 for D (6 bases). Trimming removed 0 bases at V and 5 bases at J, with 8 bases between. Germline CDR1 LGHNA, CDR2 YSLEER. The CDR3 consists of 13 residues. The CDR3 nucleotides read TGCGCCAGCAGCCAAGAGACAGGAGACGAGCAGTACTTC. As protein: CASSQETGDEQYF.

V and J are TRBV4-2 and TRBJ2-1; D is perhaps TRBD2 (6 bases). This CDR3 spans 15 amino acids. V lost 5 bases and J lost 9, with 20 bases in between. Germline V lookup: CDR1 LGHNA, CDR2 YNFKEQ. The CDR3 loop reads CASSTRDSSNLEQFF. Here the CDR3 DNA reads TGTGCCAGCAGCACCCGGGACTCCTCTAACCTTGAGCAGTTCTTC.

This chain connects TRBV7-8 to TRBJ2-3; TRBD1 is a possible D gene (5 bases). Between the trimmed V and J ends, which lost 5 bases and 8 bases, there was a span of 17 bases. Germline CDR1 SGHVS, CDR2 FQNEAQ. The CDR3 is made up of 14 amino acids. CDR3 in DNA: TGTGCCAGCAGCCCGGATTCGGGTAGGGGTACGCAGTATTTT. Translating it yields CASSPDSGRGTQYF.

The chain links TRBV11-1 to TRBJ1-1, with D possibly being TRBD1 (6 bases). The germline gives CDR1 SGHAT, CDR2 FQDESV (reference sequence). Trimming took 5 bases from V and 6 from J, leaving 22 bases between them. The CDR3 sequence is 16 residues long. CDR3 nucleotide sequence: TGTGCCAGCAGCGCAAATGCGGGGGCGCGGGCCCCTGAAGCTTTCTTT. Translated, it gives CASSANAGARAPEAFF.

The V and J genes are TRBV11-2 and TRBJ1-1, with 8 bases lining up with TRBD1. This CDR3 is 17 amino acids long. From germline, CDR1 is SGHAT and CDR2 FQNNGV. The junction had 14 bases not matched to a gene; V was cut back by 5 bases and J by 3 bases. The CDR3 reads CASSLRGLTGAYTEAFF. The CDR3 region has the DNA TGTGCCAGCAGCCTACGGGGTCTGACAGGGGCTTACACTGAAGCTTTCTTT.

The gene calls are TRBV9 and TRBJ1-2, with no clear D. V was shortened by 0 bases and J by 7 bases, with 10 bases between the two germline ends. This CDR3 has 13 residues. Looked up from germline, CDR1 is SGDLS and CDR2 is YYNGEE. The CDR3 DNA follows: TGTGCCAGCAGCGTAGGGGCAGCGGGTGGCTACACCTTC. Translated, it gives CASSVGAAGGYTF.

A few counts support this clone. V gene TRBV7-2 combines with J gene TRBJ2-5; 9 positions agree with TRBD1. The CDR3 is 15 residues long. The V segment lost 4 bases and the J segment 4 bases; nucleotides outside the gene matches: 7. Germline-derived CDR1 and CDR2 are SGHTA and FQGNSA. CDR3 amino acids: CASSWNRGRGETQYF. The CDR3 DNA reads TGTGCCAGCAGCTGGAACAGGGGGCGCGGAGAGACCCAGTACTTC.

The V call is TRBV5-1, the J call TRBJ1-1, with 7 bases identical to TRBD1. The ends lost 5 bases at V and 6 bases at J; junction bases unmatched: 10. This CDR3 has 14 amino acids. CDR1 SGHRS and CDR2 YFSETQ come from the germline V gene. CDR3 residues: CASRTSTGSPEAFF. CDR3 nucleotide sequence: TGCGCCAGCAGGACCTCGACAGGGTCCCCTGAAGCTTTCTTT.

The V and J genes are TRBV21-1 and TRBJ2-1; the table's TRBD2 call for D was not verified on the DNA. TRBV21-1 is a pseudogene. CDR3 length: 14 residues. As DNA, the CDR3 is TGTGCCAGCAGCACGGGGGGCTCCTACAATGAGCAGTTCTTC. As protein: CASSTGGSYNEQFF.

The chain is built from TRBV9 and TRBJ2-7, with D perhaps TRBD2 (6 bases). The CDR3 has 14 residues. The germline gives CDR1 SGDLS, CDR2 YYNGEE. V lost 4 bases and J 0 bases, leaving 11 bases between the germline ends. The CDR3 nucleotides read TGTGCCAGCAGCCCACGGAGGGACTCCTACGAGCAGTACTTC. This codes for CASSPRRDSYEQYF. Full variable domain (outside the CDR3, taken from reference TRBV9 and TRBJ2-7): DSGVTQTPKHLITATGQRVTLRCSPRSGDLSVYWYQQSLDQGLQFLIQYYNGEERAKGNILERFSAQQFPDLHSELNLSSLELGDSALYFCASSPRRDSYEQYFGPGTRLTVT.